The entry below describes one TCR beta chain. This record belongs to a study of blood T cell repertoires in COVID-19. Study overall: Both acute and convalescent COVID-19 samples were obtained from the United States, Italy and Spain. From T cells, B-cell-depleted T cells, or PBMCs came the material, which was cDNA or gDNA.

In the original processing: Nucleated cell number was recorded as an estimate derived from reference gene primer amplification. Some clones are missing from TCRdb's copy, which holds only in-frame ones; the method was immunoSEQ multiplex PCR. V, J and clone size derive from that table, while D and trimming were established from the DNA sequence. The sample lists 360,000 or so clones, about 90% occurring once. Germline V gene sequence: CDR1 SGHRS, CDR2 YFSETQ. V dropped 5 bases and J dropped 0 bases, with 11 bases sitting between them. This CDR3 is built from 15 residues. The receptor was isolated from a man in his late teens or twenties with active or convalescent COVID-19. The chain is built from TRBV5-1 and TRBJ2-2; TRBD2 is a possible D gene (5 bases). Sequencing input: peripheral blood. CDR3 sequence reads: CASRSMDSNTGELFF. CDR3 DNA sequence: TGCGCCAGCAGATCCATGGACTCGAACACCGGGGAGCTGTTTTTT.